This T cell receptor beta chain was captured in a study of CXCR3-negative and CXCR3-positive naive CD8 T cells. About this clonotype: As yet, its antigen is unknown.

Study-wide results and caveats: With surface CD5 comparable between naive subsets, TCR strength was estimated using properties derived from the TRB CDR3. Memory cells showed distinct TRBV-TRBJ patterns, while the two naive subsets matched.

Germline assignment: CDR1 MDHEN and CDR2 SYDVKM. The CDR3 extends over 13 amino acids. Via 5' RACE with UMI labels, TRB cDNA libraries were prepared. No DNA is given; TCRdb re-called the 5' RACE reads and lists each CDR3 protein once. The repertoire table contains around 90,000 distinct CDR3 sequences. The sequence came from a human donor in good health. Some clones in this sample may be carry-over from other donors' samples. J is TRBJ2-7 and V is TRBV28; TCRdb names TRBD1, which stays unverified in the absence of DNA. Input material: naive CXCR3- CD8+ T cells from blood. Subset reported: CD45RO-CCR7+CD27+CD95- naive CD8+ T cells lacking CXCR3 (TNR3-). The CDR3 sequence: CATTSWGLDEQYF.